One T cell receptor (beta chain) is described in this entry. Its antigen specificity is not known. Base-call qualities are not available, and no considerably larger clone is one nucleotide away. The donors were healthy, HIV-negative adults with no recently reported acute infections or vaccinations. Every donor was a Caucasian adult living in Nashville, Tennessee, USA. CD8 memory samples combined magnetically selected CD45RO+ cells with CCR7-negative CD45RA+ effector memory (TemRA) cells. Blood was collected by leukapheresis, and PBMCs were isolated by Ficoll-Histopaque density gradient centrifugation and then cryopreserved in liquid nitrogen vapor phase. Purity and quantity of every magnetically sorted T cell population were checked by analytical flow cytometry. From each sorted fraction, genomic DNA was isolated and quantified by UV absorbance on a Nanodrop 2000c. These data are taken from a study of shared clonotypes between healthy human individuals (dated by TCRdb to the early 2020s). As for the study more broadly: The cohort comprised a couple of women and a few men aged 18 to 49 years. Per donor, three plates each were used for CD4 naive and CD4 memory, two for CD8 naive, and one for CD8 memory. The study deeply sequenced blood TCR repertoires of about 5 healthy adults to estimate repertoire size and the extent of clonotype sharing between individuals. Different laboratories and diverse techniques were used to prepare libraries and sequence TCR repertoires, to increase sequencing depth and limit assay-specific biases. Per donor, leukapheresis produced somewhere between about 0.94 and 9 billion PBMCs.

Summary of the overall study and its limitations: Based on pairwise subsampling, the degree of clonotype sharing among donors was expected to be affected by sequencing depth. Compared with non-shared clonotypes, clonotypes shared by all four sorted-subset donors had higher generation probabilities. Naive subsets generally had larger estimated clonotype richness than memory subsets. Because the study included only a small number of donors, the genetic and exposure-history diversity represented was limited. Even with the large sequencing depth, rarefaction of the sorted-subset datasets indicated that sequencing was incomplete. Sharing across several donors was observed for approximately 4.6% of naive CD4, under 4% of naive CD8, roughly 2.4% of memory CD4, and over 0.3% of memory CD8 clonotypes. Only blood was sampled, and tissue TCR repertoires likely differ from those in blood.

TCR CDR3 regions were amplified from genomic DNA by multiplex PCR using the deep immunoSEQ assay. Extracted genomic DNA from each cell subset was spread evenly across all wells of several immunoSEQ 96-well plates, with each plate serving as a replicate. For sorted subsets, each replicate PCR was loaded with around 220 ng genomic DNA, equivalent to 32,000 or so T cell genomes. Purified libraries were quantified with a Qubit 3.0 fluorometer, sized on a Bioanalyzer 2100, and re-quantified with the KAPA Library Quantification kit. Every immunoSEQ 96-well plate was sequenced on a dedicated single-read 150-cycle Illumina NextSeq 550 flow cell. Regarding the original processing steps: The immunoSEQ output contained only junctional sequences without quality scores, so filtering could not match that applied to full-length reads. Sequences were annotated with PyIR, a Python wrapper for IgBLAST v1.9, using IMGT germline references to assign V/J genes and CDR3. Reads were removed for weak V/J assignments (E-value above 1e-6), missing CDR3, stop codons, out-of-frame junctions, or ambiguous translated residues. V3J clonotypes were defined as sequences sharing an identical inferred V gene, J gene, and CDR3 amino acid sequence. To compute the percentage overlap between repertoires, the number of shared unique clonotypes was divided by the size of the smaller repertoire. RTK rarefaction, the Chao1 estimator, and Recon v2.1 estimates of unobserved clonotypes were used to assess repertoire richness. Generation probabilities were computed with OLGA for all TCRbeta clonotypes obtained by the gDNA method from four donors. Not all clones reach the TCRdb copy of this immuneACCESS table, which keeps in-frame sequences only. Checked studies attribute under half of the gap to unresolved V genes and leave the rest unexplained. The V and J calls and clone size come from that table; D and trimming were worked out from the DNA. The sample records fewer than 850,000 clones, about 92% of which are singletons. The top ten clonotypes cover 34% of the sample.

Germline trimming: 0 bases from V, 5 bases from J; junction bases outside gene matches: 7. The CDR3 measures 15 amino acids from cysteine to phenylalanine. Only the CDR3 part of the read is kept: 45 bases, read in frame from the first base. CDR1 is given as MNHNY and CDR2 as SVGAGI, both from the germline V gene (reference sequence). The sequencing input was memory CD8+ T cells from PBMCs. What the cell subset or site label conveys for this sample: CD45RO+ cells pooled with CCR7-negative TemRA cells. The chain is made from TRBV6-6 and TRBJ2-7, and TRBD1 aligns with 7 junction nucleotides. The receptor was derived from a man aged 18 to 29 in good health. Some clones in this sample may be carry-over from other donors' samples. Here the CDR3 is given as CASSYSQGEGDEQYF. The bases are TGTGCCAGCAGTTACTCGCAGGGGGAAGGAGACGAGCAGTACTTC.